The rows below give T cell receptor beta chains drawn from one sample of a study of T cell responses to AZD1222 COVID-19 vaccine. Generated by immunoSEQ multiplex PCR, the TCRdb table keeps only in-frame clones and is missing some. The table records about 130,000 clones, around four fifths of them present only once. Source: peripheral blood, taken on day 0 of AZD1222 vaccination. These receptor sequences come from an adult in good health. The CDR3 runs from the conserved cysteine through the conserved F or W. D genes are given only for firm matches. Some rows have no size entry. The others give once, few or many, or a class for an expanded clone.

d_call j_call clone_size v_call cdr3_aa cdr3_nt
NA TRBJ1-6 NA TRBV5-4 CASSREPYNSPLHF TGTGCCAGCAGCCGGGAGCCCTATAATTCACCCCTCCACTTT
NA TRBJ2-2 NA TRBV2 CASWGRRNTGELFF TGTGCCAGCTGGGGTAGGCGGAACACCGGGGAGCTGTTTTTT
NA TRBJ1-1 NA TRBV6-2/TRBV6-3 CASSYNIRGAFF TGTGCCAGCAGTTACAACATCAGGGGAGCTTTCTTT
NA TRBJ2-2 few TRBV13 CASSASGLYTGELFF TGTGCCAGCAGCGCAAGCGGTCTGTACACCGGGGAGCTGTTTTTT
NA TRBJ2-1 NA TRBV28 CASSSLGVRRTSGSYNEQFF TGTGCCAGCAGTTCCCTCGGGGTTCGCCGAACTTCGGGCTCCTACAATGAGCAGTTCTTC
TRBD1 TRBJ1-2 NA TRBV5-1 CASSHAANDRVKSNGYTF TGCGCCAGCAGTCACGCGGCTAACGACAGGGTGAAGTCGAATGGCTACACCTTC
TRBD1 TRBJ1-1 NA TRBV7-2 CASSPQGVSNTEAFF TGTGCCAGCAGCCCGCAGGGGGTCTCGAACACTGAAGCTTTCTTT
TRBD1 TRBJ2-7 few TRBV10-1 CASSEGDRVVIEQYF TGCGCCAGCAGTGAAGGGGACAGGGTAGTAATCGAGCAGTACTTC
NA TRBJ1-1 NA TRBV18 CASSLQGLNTEAFF TGTGCCAGCTCCCTACAGGGATTGAACACTGAAGCTTTCTTT
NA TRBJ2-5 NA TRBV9 CASSVAGGSVGETQYF TGTGCCAGCAGCGTGGCCGGGGGTTCGGTGGGGGAGACCCAGTACTTC
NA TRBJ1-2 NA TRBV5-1 CASSLATQGIHGYTF TGCGCCAGCAGCTTGGCCACCCAGGGGATACATGGCTACACCTTC
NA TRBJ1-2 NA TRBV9 CASSTRTGTNYGYTF TGTGCCAGCAGCACCCGGACGGGTACTAACTATGGCTACACCTTC
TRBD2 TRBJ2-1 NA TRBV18 CASSPLGLAGASSYNEQFF TGTGCCAGCTCACCCCTGGGACTAGCGGGGGCTAGCTCCTACAATGAGCAGTTCTTC
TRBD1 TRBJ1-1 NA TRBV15 CATSRGGQINTEAFF TGTGCCACCAGCAGAGGGGGACAGATTAACACTGAAGCTTTCTTT
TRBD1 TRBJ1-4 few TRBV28 CASSSTGEGEKLFF TGTGCCAGCAGTTCGACAGGGGAGGGTGAAAAACTGTTTTTT
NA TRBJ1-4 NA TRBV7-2 CASSALPAATNEKLFF TGTGCCAGCAGCGCCCTCCCAGCCGCGACTAATGAAAAACTGTTTTTT
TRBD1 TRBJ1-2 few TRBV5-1 CASSLGGGGYTF TGCGCCAGCAGCTTGGGAGGGGGCGGCTACACCTTC
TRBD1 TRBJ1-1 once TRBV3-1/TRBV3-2 CASSQAQGATEAFF TGTGCCAGCAGCCAAGCTCAGGGGGCCACTGAAGCTTTCTTT
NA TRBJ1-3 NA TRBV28 CASIRGGTGNTIYF TGTGCCAGCATCAGAGGGGGGACTGGAAACACCATATATTTT
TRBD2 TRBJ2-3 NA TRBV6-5 CASSYSSAGGTDTQYF TGTGCCAGCAGTTACTCGTCGGCGGGGGGGACAGATACGCAGTATTTT
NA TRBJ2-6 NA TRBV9 CASSPLGGAGANVLTF TGTGCCAGCAGCCCGTTGGGTGGAGCCGGGGCCAACGTCCTGACTTTC
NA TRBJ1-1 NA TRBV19 CASSSYGVEAFF TGTGCCAGTAGTTCATACGGGGTTGAAGCTTTCTTT
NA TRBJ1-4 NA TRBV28 CASSPPGGKGGKLFF TGTGCCAGCAGTCCCCCGGGGGGGAAGGGCGGAAAACTGTTTTTT
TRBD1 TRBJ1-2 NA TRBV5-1 CASSLGGQGSYGYTF TGCGCCAGCAGCTTGGGGGGACAGGGGAGCTATGGCTACACCTTC
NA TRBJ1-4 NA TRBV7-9 CASSPSGRGREEKLFF TGTGCCAGCAGCCCCAGCGGCAGGGGCCGGGAGGAAAAACTGTTTTTT
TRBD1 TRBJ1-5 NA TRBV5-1 CASSDGQGNQPQHF TGCGCCAGCAGCGACGGACAGGGGAATCAGCCCCAGCATTTT
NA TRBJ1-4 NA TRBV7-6 CASSFTLGGGDEKLFF TGTGCCAGCAGCTTCACTTTGGGGGGAGGGGACGAAAAACTGTTTTTT
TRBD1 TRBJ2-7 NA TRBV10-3 CAISDGTGANYEQYF TGTGCCATCAGTGATGGGACAGGGGCGAACTACGAGCAGTACTTC
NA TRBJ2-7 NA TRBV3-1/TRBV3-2 CASSQRVGYEQYF TGTGCCAGCAGCCAACGGGTTGGATACGAGCAGTACTTC
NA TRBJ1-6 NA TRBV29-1 CSVYMGRRTAQNSPLHF TGCAGCGTTTATATGGGAAGACGGACAGCTCAAAATTCACCCCTCCACTTT
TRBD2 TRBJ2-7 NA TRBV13 CASSLWRGGPYEQYF TGTGCCAGCAGCTTATGGCGGGGGGGCCCCTACGAGCAGTACTTC